This TCR beta chain appears in the sequencing data of a study of identical twins (dated by TCRdb to between 2015 and 2016). About the full investigation: To test whether fetal clonotypes persist, the study used deep sequencing on TCR alpha and beta repertoires from monozygotic twins, unrelated adults of various ages, and cord blood. To rule out contamination, the twin experiments were replicated at different times with different library preparation protocols. Findings and caveats that apply to the study as a whole: Excess twin sharing in beta out-of-frame sequences was weaker because fewer shared sequences lowered the signal-to-noise ratio. Abundant cord blood beta clonotypes had fewer insertions, young adult naive repertoires showed a similar but weaker trend, and memory repertoires showed no such trend. Zero-insertion analyses could be partly confounded by invariant T cells such as MAIT and iNKT, although diverse VJ usage argued against such confounding for most clonotypes. Because the same donors could not be followed over many years, the conclusions relied on cross-sectional statistical analysis. In monozygotic twins, out-of-frame TCR alpha sharing was systematically underestimated by recombination models, although the models agreed with sharing between unrelated individuals. Compared with coincidental sharing between unrelated individuals, out-of-frame TCR alpha sequences shared between twins showed an excess of sequences with low generation probability.

Worth noting for this clonotype: Its specific antigen is unknown. Base qualities were left out, and no much larger clone turns up one base away.

Every donor in the study was a healthy Caucasian. The twin cohort consisted of three pairs of female monozygotic twins, all aged roughly 18 to 30 years. Peripheral blood mononuclear cells were the source from which RNA for the TCR libraries was isolated. The method was 5' RACE. Sequenced on an Illumina HiSeq 2000. Template switching added a universal primer binding site, and the final cDNA carried a unique molecular identifier that allowed TCR cDNA molecules to be counted accurately. Specific primers in the conserved constant-segment region were used to synthesize first-strand cDNA for TCR alpha and beta chains. To control for contamination, every cDNA library was double barcoded, receiving both a SMART-Mk sample barcode and Illumina barcodes. TruSeq adapter sequences, together with Illumina sample barcodes, were added in two successive PCR steps. TCR alpha and beta cDNA libraries were sequenced on the Illumina HiSeq platform with custom primers. On the authors' methods: MiGEC processed the raw reads to extract unique molecular identifiers, while MiXCR was used to determine the CDR3 positions. Recombination models were inferred per individual with the repgenHMM and IGoR tools using an EM algorithm. Shared clonotypes were analyzed with the tcR package in R, and sharing was normalized by the product of cloneset sizes. To study raw recombination without the effects of thymic and clonal selection, out-of-frame nonproductive sequences were analyzed. TCRdb itself trimmed the public reads at Q25 with fastp, ran MiXCR and retained productive beta chains. Each record represents a unique CDR3 protein, reported with the most common genes and DNA among its rows. The V and J calls come from TCRdb's annotation, not from the publication. Within this sample are nearly 900,000 distinct CDR3 sequences, with 12% of them counted one time only. The ten largest clonotypes hold around 1.5% of the sample.

The CDR3 holds 12 amino acids from the cysteine to the phenylalanine. Here the CDR3 DNA is all that survives: 36 bases in frame from base 1. Looking up the germline V gene yields CDR1 SGHDN and CDR2 FVKESK. The V end loses 2 bases and the J end loses 8 bases, and a stretch of 6 bases separates them. The same sample was also used in a study of yellow fever vaccine responses in identical twins. That second publication adds: According to the authors, the vaccine-induced T cell response in identical twins seemed to be partly convergent and partly specific to each individual. In the study, vaccine-responding T cell clones were precisely tracked in identical twins.

This receptor chain uses TRBV14 and TRBJ2-2; too little of a D gene remains to name it. The sequencing sample was made of PBMCs. The receptor comes from a woman under 30 in good health. CDR3 reads: CASSQQVGELFF. DNA sequence: TGTGCCAGCAGCCAACAGGTTGGGGAGCTGTTTTTT. Reference TRBV14 and TRBJ2-2 genes cover what lies past the CDR3, so the full variable domain is EAGVTQFPSHSVIEKGQTVTLRCDPISGHDNLYWYRRVMGKEIKFLLHFVKESKQDESGMPNNRFLAERTGGTYSTLKVQPAELEDSGVYFCASSQQVGELFFGEGSRLTVL.